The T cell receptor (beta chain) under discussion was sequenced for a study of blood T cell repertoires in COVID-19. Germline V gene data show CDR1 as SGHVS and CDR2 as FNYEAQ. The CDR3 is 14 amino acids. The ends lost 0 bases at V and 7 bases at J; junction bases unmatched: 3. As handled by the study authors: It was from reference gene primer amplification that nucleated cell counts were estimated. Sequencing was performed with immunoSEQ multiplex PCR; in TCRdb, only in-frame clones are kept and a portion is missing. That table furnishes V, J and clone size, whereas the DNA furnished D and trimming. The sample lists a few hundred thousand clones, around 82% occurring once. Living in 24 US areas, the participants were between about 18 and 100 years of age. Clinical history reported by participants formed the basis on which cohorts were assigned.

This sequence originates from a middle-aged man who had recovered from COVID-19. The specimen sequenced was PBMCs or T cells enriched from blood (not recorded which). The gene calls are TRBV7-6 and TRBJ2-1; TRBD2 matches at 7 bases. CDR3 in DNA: TGTGCCAGCAGCTTAGCTGGGACTACTAATGAGCAGTTCTTC. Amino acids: CASSLAGTTNEQFF.